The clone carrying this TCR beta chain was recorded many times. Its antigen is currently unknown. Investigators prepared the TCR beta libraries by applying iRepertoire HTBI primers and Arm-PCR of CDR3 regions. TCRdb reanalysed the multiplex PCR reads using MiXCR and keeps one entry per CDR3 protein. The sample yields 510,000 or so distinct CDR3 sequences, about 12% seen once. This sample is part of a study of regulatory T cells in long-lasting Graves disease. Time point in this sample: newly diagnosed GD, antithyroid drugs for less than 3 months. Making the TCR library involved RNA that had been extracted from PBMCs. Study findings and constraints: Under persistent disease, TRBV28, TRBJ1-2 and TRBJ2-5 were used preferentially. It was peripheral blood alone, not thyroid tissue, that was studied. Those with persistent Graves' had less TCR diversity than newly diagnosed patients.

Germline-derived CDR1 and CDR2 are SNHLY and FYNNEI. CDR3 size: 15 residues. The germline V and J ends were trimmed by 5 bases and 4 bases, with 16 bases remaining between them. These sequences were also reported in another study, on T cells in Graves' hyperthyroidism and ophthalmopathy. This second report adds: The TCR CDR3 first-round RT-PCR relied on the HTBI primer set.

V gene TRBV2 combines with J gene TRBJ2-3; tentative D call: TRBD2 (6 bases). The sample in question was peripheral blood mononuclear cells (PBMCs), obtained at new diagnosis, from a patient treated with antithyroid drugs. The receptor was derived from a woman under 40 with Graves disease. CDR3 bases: TGTGCCAGCAGTCTGTGGGAGGATTCGGCAGATACGCAGTATTTT. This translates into CASSLWEDSADTQYF.